Below are 20 T cell receptor beta chains sequenced from a single sample in a study of blood T cell repertoires in COVID-19. The method was immunoSEQ multiplex PCR; TCRdb's version includes in-frame clones alone and lacks a portion of them. Of approximately 200,000 clones listed, around 86% are singletons. Sequenced: PBMCs or T cells enriched from blood (not recorded which). The receptors were gathered from a man aged 30 to 45 in a cohort exposed to, infected with or recovered from COVID-19 (not recorded which).

The chain joins TRBV25-1 to TRBJ2-7; a possible D gene is TRBD1 (6 bases). The V gene's germline CDR1 is MGHDK and CDR2 SYGVNS. The CDR3 covers 14 residues. V was pared by 4 bases and J by 2 bases, with 12 bases between. This CDR3 reads CASSGGPRTYEQYF. The CDR3 DNA reads TGTGCCAGCAGTGGGGGGCCACGAACCTACGAGCAGTACTTC.

V and J are TRBV27 and TRBJ2-7; no reliable D call. The V end was cut by 4 bases, the J end by 0 bases, with 10 bases between. Germline CDR1 MNHEY, CDR2 SMNVEV (reference sequence). This CDR3 has 14 residues. The CDR3 DNA follows: TGTGCCAGCAGTTCCAGAAACCCCTCCTACGAGCAGTACTTC. Translating gives CASSSRNPSYEQYF.

CDR3 in DNA: TGCGCCAGCAGCGAGGTGGAGTCCTACGAGCAGTACTTC. As protein: CASSEVESYEQYF. The chain carries TRBV5-1 and TRBJ2-7; D not resolved. CDR1 is SGHRS, CDR2 YFSETQ, per germline. The CDR3 length is 13 residues. The ends were cut back, 4 bases at V and 1 base at J, with 9 bases in the middle.

The V gene is TRBV11-2, the J gene TRBJ1-4, with D possibly TRBD1 on 5 matching bases. Germline CDR1 reads SGHAT; CDR2 reads FQNNGV. Trimming removed 5 bases from V and 7 bases from J, with 14 bases in between. The CDR3 is made up of 14 amino acids. The CDR3 protein is CASSLRGLSEKLFF. The CDR3 nucleotides are TGTGCCAGCAGCCTACGGGGGTTGAGTGAAAAACTGTTTTTT.

The chain is built from TRBV5-1 and TRBJ1-6, with 7 bases aligning to TRBD1. The CDR3 spans 15 residues. V gave up 1 base and J gave up 9 bases; unmatched junction bases: 7. Germline CDR1 reads SGHRS; CDR2 reads YFSETQ. CDR3 DNA sequence: TGCGCCAGCAGCTTGATGCGACAGGGCGGTTCACCCCTCCACTTT. Its translation: CASSLMRQGGSPLHF. The full variable domain, completed using reference TRBV5-1 and TRBJ1-6, is KAGVTQTPRYLIKTRGQQVTLSCSPISGHRSVSWYQQTPGQGLQFLFEYFSETQRNKGNFPGRFSGRQFSNSRSEMNVSTLELGDSALYLCASSLMRQGGSPLHFGNGTRLTVT.

The CDR3 reads CASSQSRDRAVEQYF. CDR3 coding DNA: TGTGCCAGCAGCCAGAGCCGGGACAGGGCCGTCGAGCAGTACTTC. The chain couples TRBV27 to TRBJ2-7; 9 bases agree with TRBD1. This CDR3 comprises 15 residues. With V trimmed by 6 bases and J by 6 bases, 12 bases remained unmatched. Per germline, CDR1 MNHEY and CDR2 SMNVEV (reference sequence).

The V gene is TRBV3-1 (or the pseudogene TRBV3-2), the J gene TRBJ2-7, with TRBD2 matching over 10 bases. From germline, CDR1 is LGHDT and CDR2 YNNKEL (reference sequence). This CDR3 is 17 amino acids long. The V gene end was trimmed by 0 bases and the J gene end by 5 bases; junction bases not matched to a gene: 10. CDR3 loop: CASSQDGQAGGLHEQYF. The CDR3 DNA follows: TGTGCCAGCAGCCAAGACGGGCAAGCGGGAGGGCTCCACGAGCAGTACTTC.

The CDR3 here is CASSFQSYLPYF. In nucleotides, the CDR3 is TGTGCCAGCAGCTTTCAAAGCTACCTGCCGTACTTC. The chain joins TRBV5-5 to TRBJ2-7; D ambiguous. CDR3 length: 12 residues. The V end lost 2 bases, the J end lost 12 bases, and 15 bases lay between the germline ends. Germline V gives CDR1 SGHKS, CDR2 YYEKEE (reference sequence).

This chain joins TRBV7-8 and TRBJ1-1; D possibly corresponds to TRBD1 (6 bases). With 3 bases removed from V and 4 bases from J, the gap between germline ends came to 18 bases. Germline V lookup: CDR1 SGHVS, CDR2 FQNEAQ. The CDR3 runs to 16 residues. The CDR3, as DNA: TGTGCCAGCAGCTTCCCGCTCTCTGGGGGCGGCACTGAAGCTTTCTTT. Protein: CASSFPLSGGGTEAFF.

This clone was detected only a few times. The J gene is TRBJ2-7, the V gene TRBV4-1; 8 bases fit TRBD2. The V segment lost 3 bases and the J segment 11 bases; nucleotides outside the gene matches: 12. The CDR3 length is 14 residues. Germline-derived CDR1 and CDR2 are MGHRA and YSYEKL. The CDR3 DNA sequence: TGCGCCAGCAGCCAGTCCGGACTAGCACATAGGAAGTACTTC. Its protein product is CASSQSGLAHRKYF.

This chain links TRBV4-2 with TRBJ2-1; the D gene is possibly TRBD2 (6 bases). Germline V gene sequence: CDR1 LGHNA, CDR2 YNFKEQ. V lost 3 bases to trimming and J lost 5 bases, with 11 bases between them. CDR3 length equals 14 residues. CDR3: CASSQEGTHNEQFF. The CDR3 DNA is TGTGCCAGCAGCCAGGAGGGGACTCACAATGAGCAGTTCTTC.

This rearrangement joins TRBV28 to TRBJ1-2; a possible D gene is TRBD1 (5 bases). CDR1 MDHEN and CDR2 SYDVKM come from the germline V gene. This CDR3 contains 13 residues. V was pared by 5 bases and J by 6 bases, with 13 bases between. The CDR3 loop is CASSPPDRNGYTF. The CDR3 DNA reads as TGTGCCAGCAGTCCTCCTGACAGAAATGGCTACACCTTC.

The rearrangement joins TRBV5-1 to TRBJ1-6, with D maybe TRBD1 (6 bases). This CDR3 comprises 14 residues. The germline CDR1 and CDR2 sequences are SGHRS and YFSETQ. V lost 4 bases to trimming and J lost 7 bases, with 12 bases between them. CDR3 DNA sequence: TGCGCCAGCAGCCGGACAGCGGACAATTCACCCCTCCACTTT. Translating it yields CASSRTADNSPLHF. The full variable domain, rest sourced from reference TRBV5-1 and TRBJ1-6, is KAGVTQTPRYLIKTRGQQVTLSCSPISGHRSVSWYQQTPGQGLQFLFEYFSETQRNKGNFPGRFSGRQFSNSRSEMNVSTLELGDSALYLCASSRTADNSPLHFGNGTRLTVT.

The J gene is TRBJ2-1, the V gene TRBV11-2, with 9 bases fitting TRBD2. This CDR3 spans 15 amino acids. V shed 4 bases, J shed 6 bases, and the junction held 7 bases outside the gene matches. The germline V gene encodes CDR1 SGHAT and CDR2 FQNNGV. The CDR3 DNA sequence: TGTGCCAGCAGCTGGTCGGGACTAGCTGGCAATGAGCAGTTCTTC. This encodes CASSWSGLAGNEQFF.

The chain combines TRBV7-8 with TRBJ1-5; D not resolved. The germline V gene encodes CDR1 SGHVS and CDR2 FQNEAQ. The CDR3 length is 17 residues. V dropped 1 base and J dropped 7 bases, with 20 bases sitting between them. The CDR3 DNA follows: TGTGCCAGCAGCTTAGATGTTGGCAGGCCCCAATCCCAGCCCCAGCATTTT. Translation: CASSLDVGRPQSQPQHF.

In this sample, this clone turned up once. The gene calls are TRBV19 and TRBJ2-1, with 7 bases lining up with TRBD1. CDR3 size: 13 residues. The V and J ends lost 4 bases and 8 bases, in that order; junction bases with no gene match: 5. The germline CDR1 and CDR2 sequences are LNHDA and SQIVND (reference sequence). The CDR3 bases are TGTGCCAGTAGTACAGGGGGTGTCGATGAGCAGTTCTTC. Encoded protein: CASSTGGVDEQFF.

The V and J genes are TRBV7-2 and TRBJ2-5; 14 bases align to TRBD2. CDR3 size: 15 residues. Germline trimming cut 3 bases from V and 9 bases from J; bases unmatched to any gene: 6. The V gene's germline CDR1 is SGHTA and CDR2 FQGNSA. The CDR3 region is CASSFGLAGGGAQYF. The CDR3 nucleotides read TGTGCCAGCAGCTTCGGACTAGCGGGAGGTGGGGCCCAGTACTTC.

With regard to this clone: A read error may account for a junction end that differs from germline. The chain carries TRBV7-7 and TRBJ2-7, with 10 bases matching TRBD2. The V gene's germline CDR1 is SSHAT and CDR2 FNYEAQ (reference sequence). This CDR3 has 20 amino acids. CDR3 sequence: CASSLGPRTSLAGVTDEQYF. CDR3 sequence (DNA): TGTGCTAGCAGCTTAGGGCCCAGGACCTCTCTAGCGGGAGTTACCGACGAGCAGTACTTC.

V and J are TRBV19 and TRBJ2-5, with TRBD2 matching 14 bases. Unmatched junction bases numbered 7, after V lost 5 bases and J lost 5 bases. Germline V gives CDR1 LNHDA, CDR2 SQIVND (reference sequence). The CDR3 has 16 amino acids. CDR3 nucleotide sequence: TGTGCCAGTAGTTTAAGACTAGCGGGAGGGACGGAGACCCAGTACTTC. Translating it yields CASSLRLAGGTETQYF.

This clone was recorded only once. CDR3 bases: TGTGCCAGCAGCCGCCGGGACACCTCGAACACTGAAGCTTTCTTT. Translated: CASSRRDTSNTEAFF. V and J are TRBV9 and TRBJ1-1; D may be TRBD1 (6 bases). V lost 4 bases and J 1 base, leaving 14 bases between the germline ends. Germline loops: CDR1 SGDLS, CDR2 YYNGEE. This CDR3 contains 15 residues.